These 14 T cell receptor beta chains came from one sample sequenced in a study of early T cells in non-severe SARS-CoV-2 infection. TCRdb recomputed calls from the 5' RACE reads with MiXCR, one row per CDR3 protein. The sample has roughly 80,000 distinct CDR3 sequences, roughly 5.7% seen once. Sequencing input: whole blood. The receptors were sampled from an adult who was a healthcare worker with PCR-confirmed SARS-CoV-2 infection or an uninfected control (not recorded which).

This clonotype has more than one count but fewer than ten. This sequence joins TRBV9 and TRBJ2-1, with D hard to call. The CDR3 is 12 amino acids. V dropped 2 bases and J dropped 8 bases, with 8 bases sitting between them. Per germline, CDR1 SGDLS and CDR2 YYNGEE. The CDR3 DNA follows: TGTGCCAGCAGCGTCCCAGGTTATGAGCAGTTCTTC. The encoded protein is CASSVPGYEQFF.

Only a few counts were recorded for this clonotype. The CDR3 DNA is TGTGCCAGCAGTTACTCTTACGGTACTGAAGCTTTCTTT. Its translation is CASSYSYGTEAFF. The V gene is TRBV6-6, the J gene TRBJ1-1; D gene ambiguous. The germline CDR1 and CDR2 sequences are MNHNY and SVGAGI (reference sequence). V lost 0 bases and J lost 5, with 7 bases in between. This CDR3 comprises 13 residues.

The chain links TRBV7-2 to TRBJ2-1, with 9 bases lining up with TRBD1. V trimming: 4 bases; J trimming: 5 bases; junction bases outside the gene matches: 6. Germline V CDR1 and CDR2: SGHTA, FQGNSA. CDR3 length: 15 residues. In DNA, the CDR3 is TGTGCCAGCAGCTCCCGGGACAGGGTCCACAATGAGCAGTTCTTC. Translation gives CASSSRDRVHNEQFF.

The sample holds many counts of this clonotype. The chain has TRBV7-9 and TRBJ2-7, with D possibly matching TRBD2 (6 bases). The CDR3 contains 12 residues. Trimming took off 6 bases at V and 7 bases at J, with 13 bases between the two ends. Germline lookup yields CDR1 SEHNR and CDR2 FQNEAQ (reference sequence). CDR3 residues: CASRPAAGEQYF. DNA for the CDR3: TGTGCCAGCAGACCCGCCGCGGGGGAGCAGTACTTC.

The rearrangement joins TRBV6-2 or TRBV6-3 to TRBJ2-1; 9 bases map to TRBD2. After removal of 6 bases from V and 0 bases from J, the junction contained 3 bases not matched to a gene. The length of the CDR3 is 15 residues. Germline V gene data show CDR1 as MNHEY and CDR2 as SVGEGT. The CDR3 DNA is TGTGCCAGCAGCAATAGCGGGGGCTCCTACAATGAGCAGTTCTTC. Its translation is CASSNSGGSYNEQFF.

This clonotype appeared many times. The chain combines TRBV5-4 with TRBJ2-3; 11 bases match TRBD1. The CDR3 sequence is 16 residues long. V shed 2 bases and J 4 bases; nucleotides not matched to a gene: 6. Germline lookup yields CDR1 SGHNT and CDR2 YYREEE (reference sequence). In DNA, the CDR3 is TGTGCCAGCAGCTTCCCCGGACAGGGGGCCCCAGATACGCAGTATTTT. Protein: CASSFPGQGAPDTQYF.

Only a few counts were recorded for this clonotype. The CDR3: CASSPPPPIGEQYF. In nucleotides, the CDR3 is TGTGCCAGCAGTCCCCCCCCCCCGATTGGGGAGCAGTACTTC. V gene TRBV28 combines with J gene TRBJ2-7; no clear D gene. The ends were cut back, 5 bases at V and 7 bases at J, with 18 bases in the middle. Germline CDR1 is MDHEN and CDR2 is SYDVKM. The CDR3 length is 14 residues.

This clonotype was seen more than once but under ten times. The rearrangement joins TRBV7-2 to TRBJ1-6; D may be TRBD1 (5 bases). The CDR3 consists of 15 residues. V lost 1 base, J lost 7 bases, and 11 bases lay in between. Germline CDR1 SGHTA, CDR2 FQGNSA. CDR3 amino acids: CASSLEGAYNSPLHF. The DNA of the CDR3 is TGTGCCAGCAGCTTAGAAGGGGCGTACAATTCACCCCTCCACTTT.

The sample holds a few counts of this clonotype. The V gene is TRBV28, the J gene TRBJ2-3; 8 positions match TRBD2. CDR3 length equals 12 residues. V lost 9 bases to trimming and J lost 1 base; unmatched junction nucleotides: 0. Germline V gene lookup returns CDR1 MDHEN and CDR2 SYDVKM. This CDR3 reads CASSGGTDTQYF. CDR3 nucleotides: TGTGCCAGTAGCGGGGGCACAGATACGCAGTATTTT.

The chain carries TRBV20-1 and TRBJ1-2, with 7 positions matching TRBD1. Germline V CDR1 and CDR2: DFQATT, SNEGSKA (reference sequence). The CDR3 runs to 12 residues. V lost 6 bases, J lost 0 bases, and 1 base stayed unmatched. CDR3 in amino acids: CSATGTNYGYTF. In DNA form, the CDR3 reads TGCAGTGCGACAGGGACTAACTATGGCTACACCTTC.

This clonotype was picked up many times. V gene TRBV19 combines with J gene TRBJ1-5, with D uncertain. CDR1 and CDR2 from the germline V gene are LNHDA and SQIVND (reference sequence). The CDR3 has 17 amino acids. V was clipped by 6 bases and J by 0 bases, with 18 bases between them. CDR3 coding DNA: TGTGCCAGTAGCGGCCCCTCTGGACGGTATAGCAATCAGCCCCAGCATTTT. Amino acids: CASSGPSGRYSNQPQHF.

The J gene is TRBJ2-2, the V gene TRBV6-2 or TRBV6-3; D is undetermined. The germline CDR1 and CDR2 sequences are MNHEY and SVGEGT. The CDR3 runs 15 residues. V was pared by 5 bases and J by 4 bases, with 14 bases between. CDR3 sequence (DNA): TGTGCCAGCAGTCCTGGACGGAAATCCACCGGGGAGCTGTTTTTT. It encodes CASSPGRKSTGELFF.

Ten or more counts support this clonotype. The CDR3 DNA sequence: TGTGCCAGCAGCCCCGCCGCGGGGGGCTCCTACAATGAGCAGTTCTTC. Its translation: CASSPAAGGSYNEQFF. The gene calls are TRBV7-9 and TRBJ2-1, with 8 bases that match TRBD2. Losses at the gene ends were 5 bases for V and 0 bases for J; bases not matched to a gene: 6. CDR3 length equals 16 residues. Germline CDR1 and CDR2: SEHNR and FQNEAQ (reference sequence).

V and J are TRBV3-1 and TRBJ2-5; D unresolved. The CDR3 consists of 13 residues. In germline, CDR1 is LGHDT, CDR2 YNNKEL (reference sequence). V was clipped by 3 bases and J by 12 bases, with 17 bases between them. CDR3 in DNA: TGTGCCAGCAGCCAGAACCCGGAGACTTCCAAGTACTTC. Amino acid sequence: CASSQNPETSKYF.